The clone carrying this TCR beta chain was detected only once. This record belongs to a study of T cell responses to AZD1222 COVID-19 vaccine. Sequencing was performed with immunoSEQ multiplex PCR; in TCRdb, only in-frame clones are kept and a portion is missing. This sample yields 150,000 to 200,000 clones, of which around 90% are seen a single time; around 1.7% belongs to the top ten. Germline V gives CDR1 SGHVS, CDR2 FQNEAQ. The CDR3 covers 16 residues. V lost 2 bases to trimming and J lost 6 bases, with 19 bases between them. This clonotype was sampled from an adult in good health. V gene TRBV7-8 combines with J gene TRBJ1-2; perhaps TRBD1 as D (5 bases). This material consisted of peripheral blood, taken on day 0 of AZD1222 vaccination. The CDR3 DNA sequence: TGTGCCAGCAGCTTACAATCCTCCCCCCGGGGGGATGGCTACACCTTC. Translation: CASSLQSSPRGDGYTF. Combining the CDR3 with reference TRBV7-8 and TRBJ1-2 gives the whole variable domain GAGVSQSPRYKVAKRGQDVALRCDPISGHVSLFWYQQALGQGPEFLTYFQNEAQLDKSGLPSDRFFAERPEGSVSTLKIQRTQQEDSAVYLCASSLQSSPRGDGYTFGSGTRLTVV.